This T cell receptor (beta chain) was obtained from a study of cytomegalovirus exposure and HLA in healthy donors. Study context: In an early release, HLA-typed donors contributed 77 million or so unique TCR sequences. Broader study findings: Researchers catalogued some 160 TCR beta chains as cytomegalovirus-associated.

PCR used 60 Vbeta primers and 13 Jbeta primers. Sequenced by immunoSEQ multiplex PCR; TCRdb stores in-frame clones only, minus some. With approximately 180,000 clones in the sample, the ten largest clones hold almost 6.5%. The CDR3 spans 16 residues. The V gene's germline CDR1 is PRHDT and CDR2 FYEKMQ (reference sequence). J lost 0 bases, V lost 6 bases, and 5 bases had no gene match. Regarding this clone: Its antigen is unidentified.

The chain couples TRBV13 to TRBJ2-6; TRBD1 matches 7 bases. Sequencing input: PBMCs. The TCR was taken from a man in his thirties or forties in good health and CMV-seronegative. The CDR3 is CASSSTGASGANVLTF. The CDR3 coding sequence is TGTGCCAGCAGTTCCACAGGGGCCTCTGGGGCCAACGTCCTGACTTTC.